The next 30 T cell receptor beta chains were all read from a single sample in a study of cytomegalovirus exposure and HLA in healthy donors. The PCR contained 60 Vbeta and 13 Jbeta primers. Measured with immunoSEQ multiplex PCR; TCRdb has only the in-frame clones, and not every one. Counted here are tens of thousands of clones, roughly 80% occurring once; the ten biggest clones make up under 2%. Sequencing input: PBMCs. Source of these receptors: a woman in her thirties in good health and CMV-seronegative.

This chain connects TRBV5-1 to TRBJ1-3; TRBD1 aligns across 9 bases. Germline V gives CDR1 SGHRS, CDR2 YFSETQ. This CDR3 comprises 15 residues. V trimming: 4 bases; J trimming: 0 bases; junction bases outside the gene matches: 2. CDR3 loop: CASSAGQGSGNTIYF. DNA for the CDR3: TGCGCCAGCAGCGCGGGACAGGGCTCTGGAAACACCATATATTTT.

J is TRBJ1-1 and V is TRBV30; perhaps TRBD1 as D (5 bases). The ends were cut back, 4 bases at V and 5 bases at J, with 11 bases in the middle. CDR3 size: 12 residues. Germline V gene data show CDR1 as GTSNPN and CDR2 as SVGIG (reference sequence). In DNA, the CDR3 is TGTGCCTGGACCCGGGGGGGAACTGAAGCTTTCTTT. Its translation is CAWTRGGTEAFF.

There are a few counts of this clone. The same CDR3 also results from other DNA sequences found in this sample. The chain uses TRBV18 and TRBJ2-1; 7 bases line up with TRBD2. This CDR3 spans 14 amino acids. Losses at the gene ends were 3 bases for V and 1 base for J; bases not matched to a gene: 0. Germline CDR1 and CDR2: KGHSH and LQKENI. The CDR3 DNA follows: TGTGCCAGCTCACCGGGGGGGTCCTACAATGAGCAGTTCTTC. The encoded protein is CASSPGGSYNEQFF.

The chain recombines TRBV27 with TRBJ1-1; 9 bases are a match to TRBD1. From germline, CDR1 is MNHEY and CDR2 SMNVEV (reference sequence). This CDR3 is built from 17 residues. Trimming cost V 0 bases and J 3 bases; bases outside gene matches: 8. The CDR3 DNA sequence: TGTGCCAGCAGTTTATCGAGAAGGACAGGGGTACACACTGAAGCTTTCTTT. Protein product: CASSLSRRTGVHTEAFF.

The V gene is TRBV27, the J gene TRBJ2-7; 8 nucleotides align to TRBD2. V shed 3 bases, J shed 2 bases, and the junction held 6 bases outside the gene matches. CDR3 length: 15 residues. The germline CDR1 and CDR2 sequences are MNHEY and SMNVEV (reference sequence). CDR3 sequence: CASSLSLAGTYEQYF. The CDR3 DNA sequence: TGTGCCAGCAGTTTGAGTCTAGCGGGTACCTACGAGCAGTACTTC.

This clone appeared a few times. The chain recombines TRBV18 with TRBJ2-3; 8 positions match TRBD2. Germline CDR1 reads KGHSH; CDR2 reads LQKENI. V was clipped by 2 bases and J by 5 bases; unmatched bases: 6. The CDR3 runs 15 residues. The CDR3 DNA follows: TGTGCCAGCTCACCAGGAGCGGGAGAGCTAGATACGCAGTATTTT. Its protein product is CASSPGAGELDTQYF.

The rearrangement links TRBV30 to TRBJ2-1; 8 bases are shared with TRBD2. CDR3 length: 15 amino acids. Per the germline V gene, CDR1 is GTSNPN and CDR2 is SVGIG (reference sequence). Unmatched junction bases numbered 12, after V lost 4 bases and J lost 7 bases. The CDR3 nucleotides read TGTGCCTGGAACCCGCCCGGGAGGGTTTTTAATGAGCAGTTCTTC. This translates into CAWNPPGRVFNEQFF.

This clone occurred a few times. The CDR3 DNA is TGTGCCAGCAGTCCCAGGGCTAGCGGGAGAAACGAGCAGTACTTC. Its translation: CASSPRASGRNEQYF. The chain has TRBV28 and TRBJ2-7; TRBD2 matches 10 bases. Per the germline V gene, CDR1 is MDHEN and CDR2 is SYDVKM. The CDR3 is made up of 15 amino acids. The trim removed 5 bases at V and 5 bases at J, leaving 9 bases unmatched.

The genes are TRBV2 and TRBJ2-2; no definite D call. V was pared by 4 bases and J by 0 bases, with 6 bases between. Germline V CDR1 and CDR2: SNHLY, FYNNEI. The CDR3 consists of 14 residues. The CDR3 protein is CASSALTNTGELFF. The CDR3 DNA reads TGTGCCAGCAGTGCCCTAACGAACACCGGGGAGCTGTTTTTT.

Only a few counts were recorded for this clone. The CDR3 bases are TGTGCCACCAGCAGAGTTCAGAGCACAGATACGCAGTATTTT. Protein product: CATSRVQSTDTQYF. The chain uses TRBV15 and TRBJ2-3; the D is unclear. Germline V gene sequence: CDR1 LNHNV, CDR2 YYDKDF (reference sequence). The V end was cut by 1 base, the J end by 0 bases, with 5 bases between. The CDR3 is 14 amino acids.

The chain joins TRBV18 to TRBJ2-7; possibly TRBD2 for D (7 bases). The CDR3 consists of 14 residues. V dropped 5 bases and J dropped 5 bases, with 16 bases sitting between them. Germline CDR1 reads KGHSH; CDR2 reads LQKENI. Here the CDR3 reads CASSEGGVSNEQYF. CDR3 nucleotides: TGTGCCAGCTCAGAAGGGGGGGTAAGCAACGAGCAGTACTTC.

This clone was seen only a few times. The chain carries TRBV11-2 and TRBJ2-1; D is perhaps TRBD2 (6 bases). Germline V CDR1 and CDR2: SGHAT, FQNNGV. The length of the CDR3 is 12 residues. Trimming left V 4 bases short and J 8 bases short, with 9 bases between. The CDR3 protein is CASSSWGDEQFF. CDR3 coding DNA: TGTGCCAGCAGCTCCTGGGGGGATGAGCAGTTCTTC.

The chain employs TRBV2 and TRBJ2-3; 8 bases match TRBD2. Germline V gene sequence: CDR1 SNHLY, CDR2 FYNNEI. The CDR3 covers 14 residues. V was clipped by 8 bases and J by 5 bases; unmatched bases: 9. CDR3 in DNA: TGTGCCAGCCTAAGGGGACTAGGGGGAGATACGCAGTATTTT. As protein: CASLRGLGGDTQYF.

The rearrangement links TRBV7-6 to TRBJ2-5, with D unresolved. There are 13 residues in the CDR3. Between the trimmed V and J ends, which lost 1 base and 5 bases, there was a span of 8 bases. The germline V gene has CDR1 SGHVS and CDR2 FNYEAQ. The chain's CDR3 is CASSLVPSETQYF. The CDR3 DNA follows: TGTGCCAGCAGCTTAGTCCCCTCTGAGACCCAGTACTTC.

The V gene is TRBV2, the J gene TRBJ2-5; possible D gene TRBD1, 7 bases. The end of the DNA fits TRBJ2-7 better, so the J call may be wrong. The germline gives CDR1 SNHLY, CDR2 FYNNEI. CDR3 size: 12 residues. The CDR3 spells CASSVQGGEQYF. CDR3 coding DNA: TGTGCCAGCAGCGTGCAGGGGGGCGAGCAGTACTTC.

The rearrangement joins TRBV2 to TRBJ2-3; D not resolved. V lost 7 bases and J lost 3, with 14 bases in between. The length of the CDR3 is 14 residues. Germline lookup yields CDR1 SNHLY and CDR2 FYNNEI. The CDR3 protein is CASMTSPGTDTQYF. The CDR3 DNA reads as TGTGCCAGCATGACGAGCCCCGGGACAGATACGCAGTATTTT.

The chain is built from TRBV5-4 and TRBJ2-1, with 9 bases fitting TRBD2. J lost 9 bases, V lost 0 bases, and 16 bases had no gene match. Germline CDR1 reads SGHNT; CDR2 reads YYREEE (reference sequence). The CDR3 consists of 18 residues. The CDR3 sequence: CASSLGNLGGRALSEQFF. As DNA, the CDR3 is TGTGCCAGCAGCTTGGGGAACTTGGGCGGGAGGGCCCTGAGTGAGCAGTTCTTC.

The rearrangement links TRBV29-1 to TRBJ2-5; D call uncertain. The V end lost 5 bases, the J end lost 1 base, and 8 bases lay between the germline ends. CDR3 length: 12 amino acids. Germline V gene data show CDR1 as SQVTM and CDR2 as ANQGSEA. The CDR3 nucleotides read TGCAGCGTTTGTAAGAGCCAAGAGACCCAGTACTTC. It codes for CSVCKSQETQYF. The full variable domain, completed using reference TRBV29-1 and TRBJ2-5, is SAVISQKPSRDICQRGTSLTIQCQVDSQVTMMFWYRQQPGQSLTLIATANQGSEATYESGFVIDKFPISRPNLTFSTLTVSNMSPEDSSIYLCSVCKSQETQYFGPGTRLLVL.

This chain joins TRBV30 and TRBJ2-3; 7 nucleotides line up with TRBD2. This CDR3 has 15 residues. The germline gives CDR1 GTSNPN, CDR2 SVGIG (reference sequence). The trim removed 2 bases at V and 3 bases at J, leaving 8 bases unmatched. Here the CDR3 reads CAWSQRTRVTDTQYF. DNA of the CDR3: TGTGCCTGGAGTCAACGGACTAGGGTTACAGATACGCAGTATTTT. The full variable domain, completed using reference TRBV30 and TRBJ2-3, is SQTIHQWPATLVQPVGSPLSLECTVEGTSNPNLYWYRQAAGRGLQLLFYSVGIGQISSEVPQNLSASRPQDRQFILSSKKLLLSDSGFYLCAWSQRTRVTDTQYFGPGTRLTVL.

This chain uses TRBV19 with TRBJ2-7; 11 nucleotides match TRBD2. The length of the CDR3 is 14 residues. The V gene end was trimmed by 5 bases and the J gene end by 7 bases; junction bases not matched to a gene: 7. The germline gives CDR1 LNHDA, CDR2 SQIVND (reference sequence). CDR3 sequence: CASSPRTSGSEQYF. For the CDR3, the DNA is TGTGCCAGTAGTCCACGGACTAGCGGGTCGGAGCAGTACTTC.

The gene calls are TRBV9 and TRBJ1-3, with D possibly matching TRBD1 (5 bases). This CDR3 has 14 residues. Looked up from germline, CDR1 is SGDLS and CDR2 is YYNGEE. The V end was cut by 3 bases, the J end by 0 bases, with 7 bases between. The CDR3 region is CASSDRSSGNTIYF. The CDR3 nucleotides read TGTGCCAGCAGCGACAGGAGCTCTGGAAACACCATATATTTT.

This clone came up once. The chain links TRBV28 to TRBJ2-7; D possibly corresponds to TRBD2 (6 bases). With 4 bases removed from V and 0 bases from J, the gap between germline ends came to 10 bases. Germline values: CDR1 MDHEN, CDR2 SYDVKM. CDR3 size: 14 residues. The CDR3 sequence: CASSWRVGSYEQYF. In DNA, the CDR3 is TGTGCCAGCAGTTGGAGGGTTGGCTCCTACGAGCAGTACTTC.

The chain links TRBV5-6 to TRBJ1-2; the D gene is possibly TRBD1 (5 bases). From germline, CDR1 is SGHDT and CDR2 YYEEEE. The CDR3 has 15 amino acids. Trimming took off 3 bases at V and 3 bases at J, with 15 bases between the two ends. CDR3 coding DNA: TGTGCCAGCAGCTCCCGGGGGAAAATCGACTATGGCTACACCTTC. Its protein is CASSSRGKIDYGYTF.

This clone has only one observation. V usage is TRBV5-8 and J usage is TRBJ1-5; the match to TRBD1 covers 10 bases. V shed 5 bases, J shed 2 bases, and the junction held 4 bases outside the gene matches. Per the germline V gene, CDR1 is SGHTS and CDR2 is YDEGEE. The CDR3 is made up of 15 amino acids. CDR3 sequence reads: CASRGGQGRNQPQHF. In DNA, the CDR3 is TGTGCCAGCAGAGGGGGACAGGGGCGCAATCAGCCCCAGCATTTT.

The chain employs TRBV2 and TRBJ2-7; unclear D gene. Germline CDR1 is SNHLY and CDR2 is FYNNEI. This CDR3 is 11 amino acids long. V was clipped by 6 bases and J by 3 bases, with 6 bases between them. The CDR3 nucleotides are TGTGCCAGCAGGGCCCACTACGAGCAGTACTTC. This gives the protein CASRAHYEQYF.

The chain uses TRBV9 and TRBJ1-2; D remains ambiguous. This CDR3 region has 13 residues. The V end lost 3 bases, the J end lost 3 bases, and 9 bases lay between the germline ends. CDR1 SGDLS and CDR2 YYNGEE come from the germline V gene. Here the CDR3 DNA reads TGTGCCAGCAGCGAGAGAGCGGACTATGGCTACACCTTC. Translated: CASSERADYGYTF. Full variable domain (remainder filled in from reference TRBV9 and TRBJ1-2): DSGVTQTPKHLITATGQRVTLRCSPRSGDLSVYWYQQSLDQGLQFLIQYYNGEERAKGNILERFSAQQFPDLHSELNLSSLELGDSALYFCASSERADYGYTFGSGTRLTVV.

The chain joins TRBV30 to TRBJ1-3; D unclear. V was clipped by 1 base and J by 8 bases, with 12 bases between them. The CDR3 extends over 13 amino acids. The V gene's germline CDR1 is GTSNPN and CDR2 SVGIG (reference sequence). The CDR3 DNA follows: TGTGCCTGGAGTGCCGGACTAGCCCACACCATATATTTT. Protein product: CAWSAGLAHTIYF.

The sample holds a few counts of this clone. V usage is TRBV29-1 and J usage is TRBJ2-2; weak D call: TRBD1 (5 bases). Germline V gene data show CDR1 as SQVTM and CDR2 as ANQGSEA. V lost 5 bases, J lost 1 base, and 11 bases lay in between. The CDR3 has 14 residues. CDR3 residues: CSVPKDRNTGELFF. The CDR3 DNA reads as TGCAGCGTTCCTAAAGACAGGAACACCGGGGAGCTGTTTTTT.

The V call is TRBV19, the J call TRBJ2-3, with 7 bases fitting TRBD2. The germline V gene encodes CDR1 LNHDA and CDR2 SQIVND (reference sequence). V lost 3 bases, J lost 4 bases, and 13 bases stayed unmatched. The CDR3 runs 17 residues. The CDR3 spells CASSIVSWLADPDTQYF. In DNA, the CDR3 is TGTGCCAGTAGTATTGTTTCCTGGCTAGCGGATCCAGATACGCAGTATTTT.

The rearrangement links TRBV28 to TRBJ2-6; 7 positions agree with TRBD2. The CDR3 covers 15 residues. Looked up from germline, CDR1 is MDHEN and CDR2 is SYDVKM. The junction had 6 bases not matched to a gene; V was cut back by 10 bases and J by 0 bases. CDR3 amino acids: CAIQRDNSGANVLTF. CDR3 DNA sequence: TGTGCCATCCAGCGGGATAACTCTGGGGCCAACGTCCTGACTTTC.